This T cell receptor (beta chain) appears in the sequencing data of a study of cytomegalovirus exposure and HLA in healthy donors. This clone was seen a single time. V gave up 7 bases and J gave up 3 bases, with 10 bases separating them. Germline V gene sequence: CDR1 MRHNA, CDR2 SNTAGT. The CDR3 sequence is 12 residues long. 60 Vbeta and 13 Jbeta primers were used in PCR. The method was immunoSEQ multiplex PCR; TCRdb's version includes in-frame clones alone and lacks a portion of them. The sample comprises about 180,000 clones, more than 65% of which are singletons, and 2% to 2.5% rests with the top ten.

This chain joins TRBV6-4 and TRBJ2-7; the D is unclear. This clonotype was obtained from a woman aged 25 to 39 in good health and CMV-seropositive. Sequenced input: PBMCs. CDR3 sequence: CASNPPGYEQYF. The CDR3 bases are TGTGCCAGCAACCCCCCCGGCTACGAGCAGTACTTC.